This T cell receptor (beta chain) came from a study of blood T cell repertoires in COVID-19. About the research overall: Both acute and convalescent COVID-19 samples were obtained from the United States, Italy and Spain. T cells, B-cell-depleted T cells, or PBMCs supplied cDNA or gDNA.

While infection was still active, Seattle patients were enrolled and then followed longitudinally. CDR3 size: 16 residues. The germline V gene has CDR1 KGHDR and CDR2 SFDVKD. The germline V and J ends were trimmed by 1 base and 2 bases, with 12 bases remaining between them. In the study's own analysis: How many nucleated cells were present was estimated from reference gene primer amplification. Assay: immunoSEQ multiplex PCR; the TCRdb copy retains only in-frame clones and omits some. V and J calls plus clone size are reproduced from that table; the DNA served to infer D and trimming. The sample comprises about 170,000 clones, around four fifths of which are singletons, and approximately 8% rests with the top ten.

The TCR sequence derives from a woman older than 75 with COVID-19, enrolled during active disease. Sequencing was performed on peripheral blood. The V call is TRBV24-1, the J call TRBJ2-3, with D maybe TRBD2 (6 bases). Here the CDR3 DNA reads TGTGCCACCAGTGATTTCGTCCCGGGGGTCACAGATACGCAGTATTTT. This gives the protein CATSDFVPGVTDTQYF.